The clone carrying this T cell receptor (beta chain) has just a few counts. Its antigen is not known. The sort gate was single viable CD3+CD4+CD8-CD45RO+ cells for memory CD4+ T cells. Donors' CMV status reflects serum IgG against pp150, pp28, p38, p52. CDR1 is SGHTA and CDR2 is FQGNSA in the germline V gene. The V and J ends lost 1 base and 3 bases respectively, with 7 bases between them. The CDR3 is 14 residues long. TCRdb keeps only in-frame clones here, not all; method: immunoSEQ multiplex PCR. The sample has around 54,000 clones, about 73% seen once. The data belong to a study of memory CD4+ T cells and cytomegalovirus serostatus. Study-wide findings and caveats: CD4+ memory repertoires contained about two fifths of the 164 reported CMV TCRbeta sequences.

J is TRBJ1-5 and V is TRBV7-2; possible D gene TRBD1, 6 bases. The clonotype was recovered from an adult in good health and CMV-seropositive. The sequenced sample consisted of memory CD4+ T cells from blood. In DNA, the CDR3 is TGTGCCAGCAGCTTAGGGACAGCCAATCAGCCCCAGCATTTT. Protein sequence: CASSLGTANQPQHF.